This entry lists 22 T cell receptor delta chains sequenced from one sample in a study of DNA immune sequencing with unique molecular identifiers. All 8 TRDV and 4 TRDJ genes were targeted in 32-plex amplification of genomic DNA. A 12-nucleotide UMI was added during approximately 3 barcoding PCR cycles before adapter PCR. TCRdb made new clone calls on the multiplex PCR reads using CATT. The sample shows over 550 delta-chain clones, 12% of them seen only once. The sample was gamma-delta T cells enriched from blood buffy coat, or unenriched PBMCs (not recorded which). The origin of the receptors is a human donor in good health.

As concerns this clone: A far larger clone is off by one base, so a read error is likely. The rearrangement uses TRDV2 and TRDJ1, with 7 bases identical to TRDD3. The CDR3 has 13 amino acids. V was clipped by 2 bases and J by 2 bases; unmatched bases: 1. Germline assignment: CDR1 GEAIGNYY and CDR2 EKD. The CDR3 nucleotides are TGTGCCTGTGACAGCTGGGGGACCGATAAACTCATCTTT. It codes for CACDSWGTDKLIF.

Concerning this clone: A read error is likely here: a far larger clone is one base away. Within the sample, other DNA sequences also encode this same CDR3. This chain links TRDV2 with TRDJ3, with D perhaps matching TRDD3 (5 bases). The length of the CDR3 is 20 residues. Germline lookup yields CDR1 GEAIGNYY and CDR2 EKD. CDR3 region: CACDTLGTTNGSWDTRQMFF. As DNA, the CDR3 is TGTGCTTGTGACACCTTGGGGACCACGAACGGCTCCTGGGACACCCGACAGATGTTTTTC.

This clone is termed large. The rearrangement joins TRDV2 to TRDJ1; D not resolved. Per the germline V gene, CDR1 is GEAIGNYY and CDR2 is EKD. Trimming shortened V by 0 bases and J by 0 bases, and 13 bases separated the two germline ends. The CDR3 covers 16 residues. CDR3 protein: CACDTVGQDYTDKLIF. CDR3 nucleotides: TGTGCCTGTGACACCGTTGGTCAGGATTACACCGATAAACTCATCTTT.

This clone was seen a handful of times. The TCRdb record carries a much larger clone's protein, which differs from this DNA's translation at residue 12; a read error is the likely cause, and the protein listed here is the DNA translation. The gene calls are TRDV2 and TRDJ1, with D unresolved. The germline gives CDR1 GEAIGNYY, CDR2 EKD. The CDR3 is made up of 14 amino acids. CDR3 amino acids: CACDTVALPDKFIF. In nucleotides, the CDR3 is TGTGCCTGTGACACCGTCGCGCTACCCGATAAATTCATCTTT.

This clone was seen only a few times. This DNA translates differently at residue 11 from the TCRdb protein, which is that of a much larger clone; a read error is likely, and the protein shown is the DNA's own translation. The rearrangement joins TRDV2 to TRDJ1, with TRDD3 matching 11 bases. Germline CDR1 reads GEAIGNYY; CDR2 reads EKD. Losses at the gene ends were 5 bases for V and 8 bases for J; bases not matched to a gene: 12. CDR3 length: 15 residues. CDR3 loop: CACAQLGDRDEKLIF. Written as DNA, the CDR3 is TGTGCCTGTGCCCAACTGGGGGATAGGGACGAAAAACTCATCTTT.

As concerns this clone: A far larger clone is off by one base, so a read error is likely. The V call is TRDV2, the J call TRDJ1; TRDD3 agrees at 9 bases. The J call may be mistaken, given a closer DNA end match to TRDJ2. CDR1 is GEAIGNYY and CDR2 is EKD in the germline V gene. This CDR3 spans 17 amino acids. The CDR3 sequence is CACDTLGDGKYTDKLFF. In nucleotides, the CDR3 is TGTGCCTGTGACACTCTGGGGGATGGAAAGTACACCGATAAACTCTTCTTT.

Of note for this clone: A far larger clone is one nucleotide away, so this likely arose from a read error. J is TRDJ1 and V is TRDV2; 7 bases are shared with TRDD3. Germline V CDR1 and CDR2: GEAIGNYY, EKD. Trimming removed 0 bases from V and 7 bases from J; junction bases left unmatched: 19. CDR3 length: 18 amino acids. The DNA of the CDR3 is TGTGCCTGTGACACCGTATCCGGGGGATCCCTGGTGCCCGTTAAACTCATCTTT. The encoded protein is CACDTVSGGSLVPVKLIF.

In regard to this clone: A far larger clone is a single base away, which makes a read error likely. Other DNA sequences within the sample encode an identical CDR3. The V call is TRDV2, the J call TRDJ1; possible D gene TRDD3, 5 bases. V was pared by 7 bases and J by 3 bases, with 23 bases between. Germline CDR1 and CDR2: GEAIGNYY and EKD. The CDR3 is 16 residues long. Here the CDR3 DNA reads TGTGCCTGCGACCCTATTGGGAGATACAGAGCCGATAAACTCATCTTT. Its protein product is CACDPIGRYRADKLIF.

This clone was seen only a few times. The protein TCRdb lists belongs to a much larger clone and differs from this DNA's translation at residue 16, which points to a read error; the protein shown is made from the DNA. The chain recombines TRDV2 with TRDJ3; D might be TRDD3 (5 bases). The CDR3 covers 20 residues. Germline V gene lookup returns CDR1 GEAIGNYY and CDR2 EKD. The CDR3 coding sequence is TGTGCCTGTGACACCTTGGGGACCACGAACGGCTCCTGGGACACCCCACAGATGTTTTTC. Amino acids: CACDTLGTTNGSWDTPQMFF.

By sample share, this clone is large. This chain joins TRDV2 and TRDJ3; TRDD3 matches at 8 bases. The CDR3 length is 19 residues. CDR1 is GEAIGNYY, CDR2 EKD, per germline. V trimming: 0 bases; J trimming: 2 bases; junction bases outside the gene matches: 8. The CDR3 DNA reads TGTGCCTGTGACACCGCAGCTGGGGGAGTTACCTGGGACACCCGACAGATGTTTTTC. It encodes CACDTAAGGVTWDTRQMFF.

Comment on this clone: With a far larger clone one base away, a read error is the likely cause. V usage is TRDV2 and J usage is TRDJ1, with TRDD3 matching over 9 bases. There are 17 residues in the CDR3. Germline CDR1 and CDR2: GEAIGNYY and EKD. The CDR3 DNA sequence: TGTGCCTATGACACCCTTACTGGGGGACCCTACACCGATAAACTCATCTTT. Translated, it gives CAYDTLTGGPYTDKLIF.

This clone was detected only a few times. TCRdb's listed protein matches a much larger clone and diverges from this DNA's translation at residue 14, likely through a read error; the protein shown comes from the DNA. The gene calls are TRDV2 and TRDJ1; 12 nucleotides line up with TRDD3. Germline V gives CDR1 GEAIGNYY, CDR2 EKD. With 2 bases clipped from V and 14 bases from J, the junction kept 17 bases outside the gene matches. CDR3 length equals 16 residues. CDR3 amino acids: CACDKLGDTQADKPIF. CDR3 nucleotides: TGTGCCTGTGACAAGCTGGGGGATACGCAGGCCGATAAACCAATCTTT.

Only a few counts were recorded for this clone. The chain carries TRDV2 and TRDJ4; D perhaps matches TRDD3 (5 bases). In germline, CDR1 is GEAIGNYY, CDR2 EKD. V was clipped by 0 bases and J by 3 bases, with 13 bases between them. The CDR3 has 14 residues. CDR3 coding DNA: TGTGCCTGTGACACCGTGGGGAATTCCGGACCCCTGATCTTT. Encoded protein: CACDTVGNSGPLIF.

This clone showed up just a few times. This may stem from a read error, because a much larger clone lies one nucleotide away. The sample contains more than one DNA sequence encoding this CDR3. The gene calls are TRDV2 and TRDJ1, with 10 positions matching TRDD3. Germline CDR1 is GEAIGNYY and CDR2 is EKD. There are 14 residues in the CDR3. The V segment lost 2 bases and the J segment 6 bases; nucleotides outside the gene matches: 5. CDR3 region: CACDSLLGDNKLIF. The CDR3 DNA follows: TGTGCCTGTGACAGCCTTCTGGGGGATAATAAACTCATCTTT.

This clone turned up a few times. It is likely a read error: a sequence one base away is far more abundant. Distinct nucleotide sequences in the sample also encode this CDR3. The CDR3 DNA sequence: TGTGCCTGTGACAAGCTGGGGGATACACAGGCCGATAAACTCATCTTT. The encoded protein is CACDKLGDTQADKLIF. The chain carries TRDV2 and TRDJ1; 11 bases are a match to TRDD3. The CDR3 sequence is 16 residues long. CDR1 GEAIGNYY and CDR2 EKD come from the germline V gene. The J segment lost 3 bases and the V segment lost 2 bases, leaving 7 bases of the junction unmatched.

This clone is labeled as medium-sized. This chain links TRDV2 with TRDJ3; D unresolved. V was shortened by 2 bases and J by 0 bases, with 13 bases between the two germline ends. Germline values: CDR1 GEAIGNYY, CDR2 EKD. The CDR3 has 18 residues. The CDR3 region has the DNA TGTGCCTGTGACAACACTGTCCCGAGCTCCTGGGACACCCGACAGATGTTTTTC. As protein: CACDNTVPSSWDTRQMFF.

With respect to this clone: TCRdb attributes to this sequence the protein of a much larger clone, which differs from the DNA translation at residue 5; a read error is likely, and the protein displayed is translated from the DNA. J gene TRDJ1 was identified, but the V gene was not called. The CDR3 consists of 14 residues. CDR3 region: CACDELTATDKLIF. In nucleotides, the CDR3 is TGTGCCTGTGACGAACTTACAGCCACCGATAAACTCATCTTT.

Only a few counts were recorded for this clone. A much larger clone is a single base away; this may be a read error. This chain uses TRDV2 with TRDJ1; D is possibly TRDD3 (6 bases). Germline V lookup: CDR1 GEAIGNYY, CDR2 EKD. The CDR3 totals 17 residues. In DNA form, the CDR3 reads TGTGCCTTTGACCCAGTACTGGGTCGCCCTTACACCGATAAACTCATCTTT. This translates into CAFDPVLGRPYTDKLIF.

By its share, this clone is large. CDR3 DNA sequence: TGTGCCTGTGACACCCTCCCTCGTACTGGGGGGCTATACACCGATAAACTCATCTTT. It translates to CACDTLPRTGGLYTDKLIF. The chain couples TRDV2 to TRDJ1; TRDD3 aligns across 8 bases. The junction had 14 bases not matched to a gene; V was cut back by 0 bases and J by 0 bases. Germline lookup yields CDR1 GEAIGNYY and CDR2 EKD. This CDR3 has 19 amino acids.

This clone appeared a few times. V usage is TRDV1 and J usage is TRDJ3, with a possible D match to TRDD2 (5 bases). No J gene was available from TCRdb, and it was assigned here by a germline match of the DNA. V was clipped by 2 bases and J by 0 bases, with 20 bases between them. CDR3 length: 21 amino acids. Germline lookup yields CDR1 TSWWSYY and CDR2 QGS. CDR3 sequence reads: CALGECPTRGFSSWDTRQMFF. The CDR3 bases are TGTGCTCTTGGGGAATGCCCTACTCGGGGCTTTAGCTCCTGGGACACCCGACAGATGTTTTTC.

As to this clone: A single base is all that separates this from a far larger clone, so a read error is likely. The same CDR3 can be traced to other DNA sequences in this sample. V and J are TRDV2 and TRDJ3; a weak D match, TRDD3 (5 bases). V was cut by 0 bases and J by 0 bases, with 17 bases left in between. This CDR3 is built from 20 residues. Germline values: CDR1 GEAIGNYY, CDR2 EKD. The CDR3 region has the DNA TGTGCCTGTGACACCTTGGGGACGACGAACGGCTCCTGGGACACCCGACAGATGTTTTTC. Amino acid sequence: CACDTLGTTNGSWDTRQMFF.

The genes are TRDV2 and TRDJ1; D unresolved. This CDR3 spans 19 amino acids. Germline V CDR1 and CDR2: GEAIGNYY, EKD. Trimming left V 1 base short and J 0 bases short, with 23 bases between. Here the CDR3 DNA reads TGTGCCTGTGACACGATAGCTGGTCCGACCGTGACGGACACCGATAAACTCATCTTT. This gives the protein CACDTIAGPTVTDTDKLIF.